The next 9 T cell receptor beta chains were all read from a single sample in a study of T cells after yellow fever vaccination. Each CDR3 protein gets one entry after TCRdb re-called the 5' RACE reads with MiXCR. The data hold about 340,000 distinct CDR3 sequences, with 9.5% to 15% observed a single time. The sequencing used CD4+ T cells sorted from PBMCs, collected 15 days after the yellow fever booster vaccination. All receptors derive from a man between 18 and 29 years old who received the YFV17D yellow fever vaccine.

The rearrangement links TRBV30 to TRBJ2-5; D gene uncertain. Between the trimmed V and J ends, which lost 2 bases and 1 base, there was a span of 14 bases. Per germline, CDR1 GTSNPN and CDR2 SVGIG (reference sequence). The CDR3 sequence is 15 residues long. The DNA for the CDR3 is TGTGCCTGGAGTAAGGGCAAGGGAAGCCAAGAGACCCAGTACTTC. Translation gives CAWSKGKGSQETQYF.

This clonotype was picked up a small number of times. The CDR3 bases are TGTGCCAGCAGTTCACGCACTCGGCTAGCGGGGGGTGAGACCCAGTACTTC. Translation: CASSSRTRLAGGETQYF. J is TRBJ2-5 and V is TRBV2; 11 nucleotides agree with TRBD2. V was pared by 5 bases and J by 5 bases, with 13 bases of the junction left unmatched. The length of the CDR3 is 17 residues. Germline V lookup: CDR1 SNHLY, CDR2 FYNNEI. Full variable domain (remainder filled in from reference TRBV2 and TRBJ2-5): EPEVTQTPSHQVTQMGQEVILRCVPISNHLYFYWYRQILGQKVEFLVSFYNNEISEKSEIFDDQFSVERPDGSNFTLKIRSTKLEDSAMYFCASSSRTRLAGGETQYFGPGTRLLVL.

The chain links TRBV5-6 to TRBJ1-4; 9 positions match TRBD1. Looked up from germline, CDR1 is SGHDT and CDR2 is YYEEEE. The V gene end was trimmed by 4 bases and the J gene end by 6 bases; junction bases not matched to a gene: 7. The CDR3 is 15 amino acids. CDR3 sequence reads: CASSPGTGTDEKLFF. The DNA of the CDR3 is TGTGCCAGCAGCCCAGGGACAGGGACGGATGAAAAACTGTTTTTT.

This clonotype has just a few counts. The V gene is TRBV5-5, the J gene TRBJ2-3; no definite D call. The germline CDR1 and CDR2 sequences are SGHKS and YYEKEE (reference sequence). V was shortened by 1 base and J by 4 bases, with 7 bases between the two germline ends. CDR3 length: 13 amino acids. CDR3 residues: CASSLKGPDTQYF. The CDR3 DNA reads TGTGCCAGCAGCTTGAAAGGGCCAGATACGCAGTATTTT.

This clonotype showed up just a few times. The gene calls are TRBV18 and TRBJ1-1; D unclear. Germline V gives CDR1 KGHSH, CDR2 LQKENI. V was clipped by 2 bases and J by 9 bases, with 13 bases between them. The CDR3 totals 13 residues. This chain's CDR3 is CASSPTFMNKAFF. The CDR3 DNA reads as TGTGCCAGCTCACCAACTTTTATGAATAAAGCTTTCTTT.

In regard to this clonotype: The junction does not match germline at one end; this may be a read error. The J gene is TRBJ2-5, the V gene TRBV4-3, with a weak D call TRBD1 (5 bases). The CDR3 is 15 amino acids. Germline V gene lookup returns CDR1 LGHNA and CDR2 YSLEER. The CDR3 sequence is CASIQGQGYQETQYF. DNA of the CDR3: TGCGCCAGCATCCAAGGCCAGGGTTACCAAGAGACCCAGTACTTC.

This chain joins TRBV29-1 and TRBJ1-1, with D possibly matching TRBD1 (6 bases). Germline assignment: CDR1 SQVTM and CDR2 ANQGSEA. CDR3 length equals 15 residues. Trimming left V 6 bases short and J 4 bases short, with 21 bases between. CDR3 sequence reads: CSVVFWGALGTEAFF. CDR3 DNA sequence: TGCAGCGTCGTCTTCTGGGGGGCGTTAGGCACTGAAGCTTTCTTT.

The CDR3 sequence: CSAGSGAGTTQYF. The CDR3 bases are TGCAGTGCGGGCAGCGGGGCCGGGACCACGCAGTATTTT. The chain combines TRBV20-1 with TRBJ2-3, with 7 bases aligning to TRBD2. Germline loops: CDR1 DFQATT, CDR2 SNEGSKA (reference sequence). CDR3 size: 13 residues. V gave up 6 bases and J gave up 9 bases; unmatched junction bases: 12.

CDR3 amino acids: CASSPDRGGQYV. The CDR3 bases are TGTGCCAGCTCACCCGACAGGGGGGGGCAGTACGTC. The chain recombines TRBV18 with TRBJ2-7, with TRBD1 matching over 9 bases. Germline trimming cut 3 bases from V and 9 bases from J; bases unmatched to any gene: 3. Germline V gene sequence: CDR1 KGHSH, CDR2 LQKENI. CDR3 length equals 12 residues.